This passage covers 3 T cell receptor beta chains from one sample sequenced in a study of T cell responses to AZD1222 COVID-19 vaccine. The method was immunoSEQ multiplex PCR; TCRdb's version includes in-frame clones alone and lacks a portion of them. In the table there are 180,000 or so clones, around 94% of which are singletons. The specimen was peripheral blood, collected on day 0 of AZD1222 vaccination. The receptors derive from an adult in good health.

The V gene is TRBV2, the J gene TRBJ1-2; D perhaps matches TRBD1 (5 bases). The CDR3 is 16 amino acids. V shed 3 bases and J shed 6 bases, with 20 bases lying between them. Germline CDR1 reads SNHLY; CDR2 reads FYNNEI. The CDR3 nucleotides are TGTGCCAGCAGTGATACGCTCCTGAAAGACAGAGATGGCTACACCTTC. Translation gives CASSDTLLKDRDGYTF.

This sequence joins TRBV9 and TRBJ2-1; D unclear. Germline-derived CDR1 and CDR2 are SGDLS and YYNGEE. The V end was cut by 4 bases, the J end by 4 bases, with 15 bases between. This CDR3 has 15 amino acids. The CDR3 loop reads CASSPALPQYNEQFF. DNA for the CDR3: TGTGCCAGCAGCCCAGCCCTCCCACAATACAATGAGCAGTTCTTC.

Written as DNA, the CDR3 is TGTGCCAGCAGCCAAGTTGGGAGGTCCAACGGGCAGGGCGAGCAGTACTTC. Translated, it gives CASSQVGRSNGQGEQYF. The rearrangement joins TRBV4-2 to TRBJ2-7; a possible D gene is TRBD2 (6 bases). V lost 1 base, J lost 6 bases, and 22 bases lay in between. The CDR3 loop spans 17 amino acids. Germline-derived CDR1 and CDR2 are LGHNA and YNFKEQ.